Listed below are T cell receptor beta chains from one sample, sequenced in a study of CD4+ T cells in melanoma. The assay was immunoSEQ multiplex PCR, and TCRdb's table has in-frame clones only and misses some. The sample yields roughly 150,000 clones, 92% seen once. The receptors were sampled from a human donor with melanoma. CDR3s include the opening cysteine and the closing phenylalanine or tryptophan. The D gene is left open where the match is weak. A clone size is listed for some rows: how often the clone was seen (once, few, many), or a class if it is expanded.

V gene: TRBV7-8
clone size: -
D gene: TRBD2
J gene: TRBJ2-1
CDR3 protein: CASSLELLAGGLDEQFF
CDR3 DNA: TGTGCCAGCAGCTTGGAATTGTTAGCGGGGGGGCTTGATGAGCAGTTCTTC

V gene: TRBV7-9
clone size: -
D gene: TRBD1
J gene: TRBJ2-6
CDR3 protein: CASSQLTGAGANVLTF
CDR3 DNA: TGTGCCAGCAGCCAATTGACAGGGGCTGGGGCCAACGTCCTGACTTTC

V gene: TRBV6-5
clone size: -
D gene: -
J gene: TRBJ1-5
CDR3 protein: CASRPSVGFNQPQHF
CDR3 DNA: TGTGCCAGCAGACCCAGCGTGGGGTTCAATCAGCCCCAGCATTTT

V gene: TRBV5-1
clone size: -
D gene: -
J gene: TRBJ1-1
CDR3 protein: CASSQNTDMNTEAFF
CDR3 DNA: TGCGCCAGCAGCCAGAATACAGACATGAACACTGAAGCTTTCTTT

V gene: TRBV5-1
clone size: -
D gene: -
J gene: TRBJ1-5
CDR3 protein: CASSLGGDPSNQPQHF
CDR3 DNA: TGCGCCAGCAGCTTGGGAGGGGACCCAAGCAATCAGCCCCAGCATTTT

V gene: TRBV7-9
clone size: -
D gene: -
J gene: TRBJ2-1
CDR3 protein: CASSLEGGTGTYNEQFF
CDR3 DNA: TGTGCCAGCAGCCTAGAGGGGGGGACAGGTACTTACAATGAGCAGTTCTTC

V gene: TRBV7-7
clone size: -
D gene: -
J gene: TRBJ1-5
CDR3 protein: CASSFWGQPQHF
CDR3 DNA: TGTGCCAGCAGCTTTTGGGGCCAGCCCCAGCATTTT

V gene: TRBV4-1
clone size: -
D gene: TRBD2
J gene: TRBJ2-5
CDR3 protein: CASSQESAGLAGGTQYF
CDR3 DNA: TGCGCCAGCAGCCAAGAATCGGCTGGACTAGCGGGGGGGACCCAGTACTTC

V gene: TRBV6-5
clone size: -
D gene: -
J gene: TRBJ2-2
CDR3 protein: CASSRQRNTGELFF
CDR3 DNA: TGTGCCAGCAGTCGACAGAGAAACACCGGGGAGCTGTTTTTT

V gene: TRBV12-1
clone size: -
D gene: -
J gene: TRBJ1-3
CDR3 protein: CASSTSDRPGNTIYF
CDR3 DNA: TGTGCCAGCAGCACCTCGGACAGGCCTGGAAACACCATATATTTT

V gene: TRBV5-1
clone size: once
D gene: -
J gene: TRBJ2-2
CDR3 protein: CASSLSPNTGELFF
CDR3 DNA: TGCGCCAGCAGCTTGTCCCCGAACACCGGGGAGCTGTTTTTT

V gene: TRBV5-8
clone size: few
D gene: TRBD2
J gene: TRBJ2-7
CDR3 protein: CASSYLAGGLEQYF
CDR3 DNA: TGTGCCAGCAGCTACCTAGCGGGGGGGCTTGAGCAGTACTTC

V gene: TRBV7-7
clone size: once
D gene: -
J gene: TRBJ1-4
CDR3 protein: CASSLQNGPNEKLFF
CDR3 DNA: TGTGCTAGCAGCTTGCAAAACGGGCCGAATGAAAAACTGTTTTTT

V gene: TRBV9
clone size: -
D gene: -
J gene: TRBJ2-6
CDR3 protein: CASSAQSTLSGANVLTF
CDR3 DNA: TGTGCCAGCAGCGCGCAATCGACCCTCTCTGGGGCCAACGTCCTGACTTTC

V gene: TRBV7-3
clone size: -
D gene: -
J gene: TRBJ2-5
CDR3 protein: CASSLGGRGETQYF
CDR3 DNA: TGTGCCAGCAGCCTAGGGGGGCGTGGGGAGACCCAGTACTTC

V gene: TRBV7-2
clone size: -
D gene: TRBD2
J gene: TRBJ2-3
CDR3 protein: CASSLPGLAAVDTQYF
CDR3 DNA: TGTGCCAGCAGCTTGCCGGGACTAGCGGCGGTGGATACGCAGTATTTT

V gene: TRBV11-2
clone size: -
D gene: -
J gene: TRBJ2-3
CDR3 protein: CASSLDVEDTQYF
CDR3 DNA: TGTGCCAGCAGCTTAGATGTCGAAGATACGCAGTATTTT

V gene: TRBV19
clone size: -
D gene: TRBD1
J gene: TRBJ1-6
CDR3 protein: CASSPRQGVRNSPLHF
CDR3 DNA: TGTGCCAGTAGTCCCAGACAGGGGGTGAGAAATTCACCCCTCCACTTT